This entry features one T cell receptor (beta chain) sequence. As yet, its antigen is unknown. V dropped 6 bases and J dropped 5; count of bases not matched to a gene: 20. The germline gives CDR1 MGHDK, CDR2 SYGVNS. The CDR3 totals 18 residues. CD45RO-negative, CCR7-positively selected cells formed the naive CD8 fraction, excluding terminally differentiated effector memory CD45RA+ cells. This entry comes from a study of shared clonotypes between healthy human individuals. Overall study findings and caveats: What naive subsets generally showed was a larger estimated richness than memory subsets showed.

Assay: immunoSEQ multiplex PCR; the TCRdb copy retains only in-frame clones and omits some. This sample has around 1.9 million clones, with approximately 92% found just once. This sequence was found in a man younger than 30 in good health. Some clones in this sample may be carry-over from other donors' samples. The V call is TRBV25-1, the J call TRBJ1-2; TRBD1 agrees at 8 bases. The sequenced sample was naive CD8+ T cells from PBMCs. CDR3 sequence: CASSPLAPTDRGVYGYTF. The CDR3 DNA follows: TGTGCCAGCAGCCCTCTAGCCCCAACCGACAGGGGAGTGTATGGCTACACCTTC.